These 16 T cell receptor beta chains came from one sample sequenced in a study of OX40 agonist ivuxolimab in advanced cancers. The data were produced by immunoSEQ multiplex PCR, yet TCRdb's version contains in-frame clones alone and is incomplete. Among 35,000 to 45,000 clones listed, 92% were seen once. The specimen was CD4+ or CD8+ T cells sorted from blood, collected in a trial of the OX40 agonist ivuxolimab. Receptors were obtained from an adult with an advanced solid tumor such as melanoma, head and neck, liver or kidney cancer.

The chain links TRBV10-2 to TRBJ2-7, with TRBD1 matching 9 bases. The CDR3 has 15 residues. Germline V gene data show CDR1 as WSHSY and CDR2 as SAAADI. With V trimmed by 3 bases and J by 3 bases, 6 bases remained unmatched. CDR3 amino acids: CASSETGGVYYEQYF. CDR3 nucleotide sequence: TGCGCCAGCAGTGAAACAGGGGGCGTTTACTACGAGCAGTACTTC.

The gene calls are TRBV4-1 and TRBJ1-1; possibly TRBD1 for D (5 bases). Trimming removed 0 bases at V and 0 bases at J, with 8 bases between. There are 15 residues in the CDR3. Germline assignment: CDR1 MGHRA and CDR2 YSYEKL. CDR3 in DNA: TGCGCCAGCAGCCAAGAGAAGGGGATGAACACTGAAGCTTTCTTT. It yields the protein CASSQEKGMNTEAFF.

The gene calls are TRBV28 and TRBJ2-3, with TRBD1 identical over 9 bases. The ends lost 6 bases at V and 4 bases at J; junction bases unmatched: 8. Germline V gene sequence: CDR1 MDHEN, CDR2 SYDVKM. This CDR3 is 15 amino acids long. CDR3 region: CASSYRDRVSDTQYF. The CDR3 DNA sequence: TGTGCCAGCAGCTACCGGGACAGGGTTTCAGATACGCAGTATTTT.

V and J are TRBV4-1 and TRBJ2-7; a weak D match, TRBD1 (6 bases). V was cut by 4 bases and J by 0 bases, with 10 bases left in between. The CDR3 extends over 14 amino acids. The germline CDR1 and CDR2 sequences are MGHRA and YSYEKL. The CDR3 protein is CASSRQGSSYEQYF. As DNA, the CDR3 is TGCGCCAGCAGCCGCCAGGGGAGCTCCTACGAGCAGTACTTC.

V is TRBV30 and J is TRBJ2-1, with TRBD2 matching over 9 bases. V gave up 3 bases and J gave up 3 bases; unmatched junction bases: 9. The CDR3 is 16 residues long. CDR1 is GTSNPN and CDR2 is SVGIG in the germline V gene (reference sequence). The CDR3 DNA reads TGTGCCTGGAGGGGGGGAACTAGCGGGTACTACAATGAGCAGTTCTTC. Protein sequence: CAWRGGTSGYYNEQFF.

This chain joins TRBV7-9 and TRBJ2-7; the match to TRBD1 covers 9 bases. Trimming removed 2 bases from V and 5 bases from J; junction bases left unmatched: 10. This CDR3 spans 16 amino acids. Germline values: CDR1 SEHNR, CDR2 FQNEAQ (reference sequence). The CDR3 loop is CASSLPPGQGGDEQYF. The CDR3 DNA reads as TGTGCCAGCAGCTTACCTCCGGGACAGGGTGGGGACGAGCAGTACTTC.

The chain combines TRBV7-2 with TRBJ2-7, with 14 bases fitting TRBD2. V lost 1 base, J lost 4 bases, and 6 bases stayed unmatched. In germline, CDR1 is SGHTA, CDR2 FQGNSA. The length of the CDR3 is 17 residues. This CDR3 is CASSLGGLAGVKYEQYF. CDR3 coding DNA: TGTGCCAGCAGCTTAGGGGGACTAGCGGGAGTAAAATACGAGCAGTACTTC.

The rearrangement links TRBV28 to TRBJ2-2; D might be TRBD2 (6 bases). In germline, CDR1 is MDHEN, CDR2 SYDVKM. V was cut by 5 bases and J by 6 bases, with 16 bases left in between. The CDR3 contains 15 residues. CDR3 region: CASSGVPGTPGELFF. The CDR3 bases are TGTGCCAGCAGTGGGGTACCAGGGACTCCCGGGGAGCTGTTTTTT.

The chain joins TRBV28 to TRBJ2-1; 12 bases are a match to TRBD2. The CDR3 runs 15 residues. Germline assignment: CDR1 MDHEN and CDR2 SYDVKM. Trimming removed 4 bases from V and 9 bases from J; junction bases left unmatched: 7. The CDR3 coding sequence is TGTGCCAGCAGTTCGCTAGCGGGAGGGCCTGGTGAGCAGTTCTTC. It translates to CASSSLAGGPGEQFF. Based on the CDR3 plus reference TRBV28 and TRBJ2-1, the full variable domain is DVKVTQSSRYLVKRTGEKVFLECVQDMDHENMFWYRQDPGLGLRLIYFSYDVKMKEKGDIPEGYSVSREKKERFSLILESASTNQTSMYLCASSSLAGGPGEQFFGPGTRLTVL.

This clone was observed a single time. The rearrangement uses TRBV5-1 and TRBJ2-7; 10 bases align to TRBD1. Germline lookup yields CDR1 SGHRS and CDR2 YFSETQ. The CDR3 length is 14 residues. V lost 2 bases and J lost 4; bases outside the gene matches: 3. CDR3 amino acids: CASSFPGQGYEQYF. The CDR3, as DNA: TGCGCCAGCAGCTTCCCGGGACAGGGGTACGAGCAGTACTTC.

V usage is TRBV5-6 and J usage is TRBJ2-7, with TRBD1 matching over 8 bases. V was clipped by 3 bases and J by 4 bases; unmatched bases: 12. The CDR3 contains 16 residues. Per germline, CDR1 SGHDT and CDR2 YYEEEE. For the CDR3, the DNA is TGTGCCAGCAGCTCTGACAGGGGCGAGTATCGGTACGAGCAGTACTTC. This translates into CASSSDRGEYRYEQYF.

The V and J genes are TRBV5-8 and TRBJ2-3; D is undetermined. Germline V gene sequence: CDR1 SGHTS, CDR2 YDEGEE. V lost 4 bases and J 6 bases, leaving 15 bases between the germline ends. This CDR3 has 14 residues. CDR3 DNA: TGTGCCAGCAGCATTAGGGAATTAAGGGATACGCAGTATTTT. This translates into CASSIRELRDTQYF.

V gene TRBV6-1 combines with J gene TRBJ2-5; D perhaps matches TRBD1 (6 bases). This CDR3 comprises 16 residues. Deletions cut 0 bases from V and 5 bases from J, with 16 bases between. Germline V CDR1 and CDR2: MNHNS, SASEGT. CDR3 amino acids: CASSEARNRAGETQYF. The CDR3 nucleotides read TGTGCCAGCAGTGAAGCACGAAACAGGGCCGGGGAGACCCAGTACTTC.

The chain uses TRBV7-8 and TRBJ1-2; the D gene is possibly TRBD1 (5 bases). CDR3 size: 14 residues. Germline CDR1 and CDR2: SGHVS and FQNEAQ. Trimming stripped 2 bases from V and 4 bases from J, with 11 bases between. As DNA, the CDR3 is TGTGCCAGCAGCTTACAGACAGAAGCCTATGGCTACACCTTC. It specifies CASSLQTEAYGYTF.

Of note for this clone: A read error may produce the germline difference seen at one junction end. The J gene is TRBJ2-1, the V gene TRBV5-4, with TRBD1 identical over 7 bases. Germline CDR1 is SGHNT and CDR2 is YYREEE (reference sequence). The CDR3 runs 11 residues. CDR3 in amino acids: CANSEGQEQFF. The CDR3 bases are TGTGCCAACAGCGAGGGACAGGAGCAGTTCTTC. The full variable domain, its missing parts supplied by reference TRBV5-4 and TRBJ2-1, is ETGVTQSPTHLIKTRGQQVTLRCSSQSGHNTVSWYQQALGQGPQFIFQYYREEENGRGNFPPRFSGLQFPNYSSELNVNALELDDSALYLCANSEGQEQFFGPGTRLTVL.

J is TRBJ2-4 and V is TRBV11-2, with D maybe TRBD1 (8 bases). Germline assignment: CDR1 SGHAT and CDR2 FQNNGV. The CDR3 totals 15 residues. V shed 1 base and J shed 8 bases, with 15 bases lying between them. CDR3: CASSLGATGGDIQYF. The DNA of the CDR3 is TGTGCCAGCAGCTTAGGTGCCACAGGGGGGGACATTCAGTACTTC.